Following are 8 T cell receptor beta chains from one sample sequenced in a study of T cell responses to AZD1222 COVID-19 vaccine. Produced via immunoSEQ multiplex PCR; TCRdb's table is partial and in-frame only. The table includes about 130,000 clones, around 92% detected once. Specimen: peripheral blood, collected 28 days after the second AZD1222 dose. These receptors came from an adult who received the AZD1222 COVID-19 vaccine.

Only a few counts were recorded for this clone. V usage is TRBV7-9 and J usage is TRBJ1-6; TRBD1 matches 10 bases. The CDR3 is made up of 15 amino acids. Germline lookup yields CDR1 SEHNR and CDR2 FQNEAQ (reference sequence). V dropped 4 bases and J dropped 7; count of bases not matched to a gene: 4. As DNA, the CDR3 is TGTGCCAGCAGCTCCACGGACAGGGGGAATTCACCCCTCCACTTT. As protein: CASSSTDRGNSPLHF.

The chain couples TRBV19 to TRBJ1-4, with a weak D call TRBD1 (6 bases). V dropped 5 bases and J dropped 4 bases, with 14 bases sitting between them. In germline, CDR1 is LNHDA, CDR2 SQIVND (reference sequence). CDR3 size: 15 residues. The CDR3 region has the DNA TGTGCCAGTAGTTTTAGAGGACAGAATAATGAAAAACTGTTTTTT. It specifies CASSFRGQNNEKLFF.

This chain connects TRBV7-2 to TRBJ1-5; D remains unclear. Trimming removed 5 bases at V and 4 bases at J, with 18 bases between. The CDR3 extends over 16 amino acids. Per germline, CDR1 SGHTA and CDR2 FQGNSA. The CDR3 sequence: CASSPEHGVLNQPQHF. The CDR3 DNA reads TGTGCCAGCAGCCCAGAGCACGGGGTCCTAAATCAGCCCCAGCATTTT.

This sequence joins TRBV7-2 and TRBJ1-4; the D is unclear. V was clipped by 6 bases and J by 4 bases, with 9 bases between them. The germline V gene has CDR1 SGHTA and CDR2 FQGNSA. The CDR3 consists of 13 residues. The CDR3, as DNA: TGTGCCAGCAGTCCGGGCCGTAATGAAAAACTGTTTTTT. Residues: CASSPGRNEKLFF. Drawing the rest from reference TRBV7-2 and TRBJ1-4, the complete variable domain is GAGVSQSPSNKVTEKGKDVELRCDPISGHTALYWYRQSLGQGLEFLIYFQGNSAPDKSGLPSDRFSAERTGGSVSTLTIQRTQQEDSAVYLCASSPGRNEKLFFGSGTQLSVL.

The chain carries TRBV6-5 and TRBJ1-5, with 8 bases fitting TRBD1. The CDR3 spans 16 residues. V shed 2 bases and J 2 bases; nucleotides not matched to a gene: 5. CDR1 and CDR2 from the germline V gene are MNHEY and SVGAGI. This CDR3 reads CASSYGQGLGNQPQHF. The CDR3 DNA reads as TGTGCCAGCAGTTACGGACAGGGTTTGGGCAATCAGCCCCAGCATTTT.

CDR3 sequence (DNA): TGTGCCAGCAGCTACGACAGGGCCAACACCGGGGAGCTGTTTTTT. This codes for CASSYDRANTGELFF. This rearrangement joins TRBV3-1 (or the pseudogene TRBV3-2) to TRBJ2-2; 7 nucleotides match TRBD1. Trimming took 5 bases from V and 2 from J; bases not matched to a gene: 5. The CDR3 is made up of 15 amino acids. Germline values: CDR1 LGHDT, CDR2 YNNKEL (reference sequence).

V usage is TRBV7-2 and J usage is TRBJ1-2, with TRBD1 matching 9 bases. The V gene's germline CDR1 is SGHTA and CDR2 FQGNSA. V was pared by 1 base and J by 2 bases, with 11 bases of the junction left unmatched. The CDR3 is 18 residues long. CDR3 amino acids: CASSLGGTGTGLNYGYTF. The CDR3 DNA reads as TGTGCCAGCAGCTTAGGTGGGACCGGGACAGGGTTAAACTATGGCTACACCTTC.

In this sample, this clone turned up once. V usage is TRBV3-1 (or the pseudogene TRBV3-2) and J usage is TRBJ1-1, with D possibly being TRBD1 (5 bases). The germline gives CDR1 LGHDT, CDR2 YNNKEL (reference sequence). This CDR3 contains 15 residues. V was clipped by 3 bases and J by 3 bases, with 14 bases between them. The CDR3 sequence: CASSHPRGEDTEAFF. Written as DNA, the CDR3 is TGTGCCAGCAGCCATCCGAGGGGAGAGGACACTGAAGCTTTCTTT.